The present entry profiles one T cell receptor (beta chain) with its context. The antigen is not known. TCRdb ran MiXCR on the 5' RACE reads and lists one entry per CDR3 protein. The table includes around 18,000 distinct CDR3 sequences, roughly 6% detected once. The time point denotes: sample taken at primary tumor resection. This sample is part of a study of spatial heterogeneity in lung cancer. General study points: One measure, the expanded intratumoral alpha and beta TCR count, tracked tumor mutation counts.

V lost 1 base and J 1 base, leaving 6 bases between the germline ends. The CDR3 is 14 amino acids. Germline V gives CDR1 LNHNV, CDR2 YYDKDF (reference sequence). Specimen: lung tumor tissue, collected at surgery. The V call is TRBV15, the J call TRBJ2-3, with no clear D. The TCR was taken from a female donor with early-stage non-small cell lung cancer. The CDR3, as DNA: TGTGCCACCAGCAGAGGGGTGGGCACAGATACGCAGTATTTT. This codes for CATSRGVGTDTQYF.